Listed below are T cell receptor beta chains from one sample, sequenced in a study of technical replicates of blood from several donors. TCRdb's copy holds only in-frame clones and misses some; the assay was immunoSEQ multiplex PCR. Altogether approximately 70,000 clones are present, about 95% being singletons, with the ten largest covering 0.24%. The sequenced sample consisted of T cells isolated from PBMCs. These receptor sequences come from a human donor in good health. Both conserved end residues are part of each CDR3. D genes are given only for firm matches. Clone sizes are given selectively: once, few, many, or a class where the clone is expanded.

>few|.|TRBV9|TRBJ2-2
CASSVHPRDTGELFF
TGTGCCAGCAGCGTTCATCCCCGGGACACCGGGGAGCTGTTTTTT
>.|.|TRBV28|TRBJ2-7
CASKRKDDGGSYEQYF
TGTGCCAGCAAGAGGAAGGACGACGGGGGCTCCTACGAGCAGTACTTC
>.|.|TRBV7-6|TRBJ2-7
CASSSRGNPPVYEQYF
TGTGCCAGCAGTTCCCGCGGGAACCCTCCCGTCTACGAGCAGTACTTC
>.|.|TRBV5-1|TRBJ1-2
CASSLQGAYGYTF
TGCGCCAGCAGCTTGCAAGGGGCCTATGGCTACACCTTC
>.|.|TRBV5-1|TRBJ1-2
CASSPTSGTDALWYGYTF
TGCGCCAGCAGCCCTACCTCGGGGACTGATGCTTTGTGGTATGGCTACACCTTC
>.|.|TRBV9|TRBJ1-1
CASSPRGVTEAFF
TGTGCCAGCAGCCCCCGGGGGGTCACTGAAGCTTTCTTT
>.|TRBD1|TRBV27|TRBJ2-1
CASSLYRQGGYNEQFF
TGTGCCAGCAGTTTATACCGACAGGGGGGCTACAATGAGCAGTTCTTC
>.|.|TRBV5-5|TRBJ2-7
CASSLVGGGGYEQYF
TGTGCCAGCAGCTTGGTTGGGGGAGGGGGCTACGAGCAGTACTTC
>.|.|TRBV11-2|TRBJ1-2
CASSPLRGSNYGYTF
TGTGCCAGCAGCCCCTTAAGGGGGAGTAACTATGGCTACACCTTC
>.|TRBD1|TRBV5-1|TRBJ1-1
CASSFLETGAEMNTEAFF
TGCGCCAGCAGCTTTCTCGAGACAGGGGCGGAAATGAACACTGAAGCTTTCTTT
>.|.|TRBV9|TRBJ1-3
CASSVVPEGNTIYF
TGTGCCAGCAGCGTAGTGCCAGAAGGAAACACCATATATTTT
>.|TRBD1|TRBV19|TRBJ2-7
CASHQGQGSSYEQYF
TGTGCCAGCCATCAAGGACAGGGAAGCTCCTACGAGCAGTACTTC
>.|.|TRBV5-1|TRBJ1-1
CASSWGGAWNTEAFF
TGCGCCAGCAGCTGGGGTGGGGCCTGGAACACTGAAGCTTTCTTT
>.|TRBD1|TRBV2|TRBJ1-2
CASRVDREHGYTF
TGTGCCAGCAGGGTAGACAGGGAGCATGGCTACACCTTC
>.|TRBD1|TRBV10-3|TRBJ1-1
CAISETRGVPLAFF
TGTGCCATCAGTGAGACCAGGGGGGTACCTTTGGCTTTCTTT
>.|.|TRBV28|TRBJ2-2
CASSLPRRGGTGELFF
TGTGCCAGCAGCTTACCCCGGAGAGGGGGCACCGGGGAGCTGTTTTTT
>.|TRBD1|TRBV7-9|TRBJ1-2
CASTLGTGEGYGYTF
TGTGCCAGCACCTTGGGGACAGGGGAGGGGTATGGCTACACCTTC
>.|.|TRBV9|TRBJ1-2
CASSVETAANYGYTF
TGTGCCAGCAGCGTAGAGACAGCAGCTAACTATGGCTACACCTTC
>.|.|TRBV5-1|TRBJ1-2
CASTHGTNYGYTF
TGCGCCAGCACCCACGGGACTAACTATGGCTACACCTTC
>.|.|TRBV11-2|TRBJ2-7
CASSTEAGAEQYF
TGTGCCAGCAGCACAGAGGCAGGGGCCGAGCAGTACTTC